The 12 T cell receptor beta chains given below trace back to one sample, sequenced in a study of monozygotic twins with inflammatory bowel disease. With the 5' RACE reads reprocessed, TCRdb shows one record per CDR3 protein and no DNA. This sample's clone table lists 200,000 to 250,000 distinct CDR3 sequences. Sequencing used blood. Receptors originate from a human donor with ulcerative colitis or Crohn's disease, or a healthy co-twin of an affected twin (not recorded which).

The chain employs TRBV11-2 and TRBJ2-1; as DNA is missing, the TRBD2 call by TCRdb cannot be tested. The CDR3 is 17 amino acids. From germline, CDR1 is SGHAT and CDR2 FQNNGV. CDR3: CASSAPTSGGPYNEQFF.

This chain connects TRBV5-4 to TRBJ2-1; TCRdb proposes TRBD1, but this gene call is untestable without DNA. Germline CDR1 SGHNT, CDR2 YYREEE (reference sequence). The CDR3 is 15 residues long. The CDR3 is CASSSDRDSYNEQFF.

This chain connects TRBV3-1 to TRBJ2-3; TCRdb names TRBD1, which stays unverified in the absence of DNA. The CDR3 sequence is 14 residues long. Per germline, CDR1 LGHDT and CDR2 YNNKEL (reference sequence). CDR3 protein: CASSAPGLWSTQYF.

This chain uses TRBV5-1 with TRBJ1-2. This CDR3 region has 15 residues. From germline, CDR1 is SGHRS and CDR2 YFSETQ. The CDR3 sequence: CASGPQPATNYGYTF.

The CDR3 sequence: CAISESGTGANQPQHF. The chain recombines TRBV10-3 with TRBJ1-5; the D call from TCRdb, TRBD1, cannot be confirmed without DNA. The germline V gene has CDR1 ENHRY and CDR2 SYGVKD. The CDR3 has 16 residues.

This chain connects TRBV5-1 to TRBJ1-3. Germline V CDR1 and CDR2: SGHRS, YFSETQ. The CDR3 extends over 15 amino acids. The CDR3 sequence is CASATGRYSGNTIYF.

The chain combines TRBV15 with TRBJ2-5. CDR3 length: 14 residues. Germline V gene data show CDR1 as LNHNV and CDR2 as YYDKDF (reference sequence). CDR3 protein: CATSRAAVPETQYF.

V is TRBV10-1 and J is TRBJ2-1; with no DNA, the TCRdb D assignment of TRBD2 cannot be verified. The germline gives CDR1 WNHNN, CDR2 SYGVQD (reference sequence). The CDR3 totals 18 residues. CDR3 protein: CASTTSGPPTTSYNEQFF.

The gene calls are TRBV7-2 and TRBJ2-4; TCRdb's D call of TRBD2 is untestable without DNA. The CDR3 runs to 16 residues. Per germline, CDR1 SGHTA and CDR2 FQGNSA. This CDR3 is CASSLVGGRGLNIQYF.

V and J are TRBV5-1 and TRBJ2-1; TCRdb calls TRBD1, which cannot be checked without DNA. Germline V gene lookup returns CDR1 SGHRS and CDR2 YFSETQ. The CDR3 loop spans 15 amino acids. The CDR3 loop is CASSFRPDSVNEQFF.

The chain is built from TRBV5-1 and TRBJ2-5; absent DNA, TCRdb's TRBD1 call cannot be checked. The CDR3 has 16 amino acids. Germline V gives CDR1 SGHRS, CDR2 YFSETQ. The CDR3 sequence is CASSLATFGAEETQYF.

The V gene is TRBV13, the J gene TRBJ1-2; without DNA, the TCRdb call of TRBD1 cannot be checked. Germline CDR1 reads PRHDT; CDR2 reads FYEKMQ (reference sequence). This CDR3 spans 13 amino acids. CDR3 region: CASRQTGAYGYTF.